This T cell receptor beta chain originates from a study of T cell repertoires in cytomegalovirus infection. Study at large: Based on public TCR beta signatures, there were indications of CMV infection and of a matching HLA type. Study-level points and caveats: Individuals carrying CMV plus the relevant HLA were identified by cumulative frequency of public TCR beta families.

From germline, CDR1 is LGHNA and CDR2 YNFKEQ. The CDR3 sequence is 18 residues long. V gave up 4 bases and J gave up 0 bases, with 16 bases separating them. TCRdb fed the reads into MiXCR, producing one record per CDR3 protein. The sample gives fewer than 1,000,000 distinct CDR3 sequences, more than 25% of which show up once; over 12% is in the top ten. Turning to this clonotype: Its antigen remains unknown.

This TCR was sampled from a human donor in good health (CMV status not recorded). Some clones in this sample may be carry-over from other donors' samples. This rearrangement joins TRBV4-2 to TRBJ2-6; D may correspond to TRBD1 or TRBD2 (6 bases each). The sample consisted of cultured CD8+ T cells from PBMCs, taken from culture after CMV antigen stimulation. This CDR3 is CASSLGGGGISGANVLTF. The CDR3 coding sequence is TGTGCCAGCAGCCTGGGCGGAGGGGGGATCTCTGGGGCCAACGTCCTGACTTTC.